These 13 T cell receptor beta chains were sequenced from one sample in a study of tissue T cells after allogeneic stem cell transplantation (dated by TCRdb to the early 2020s). Libraries were made using the immunoSEQ multiplex PCR assay. TCRdb stores this immuneACCESS table with in-frame sequences only. Part of the clones is absent; in the studies checked, under half of the shortfall reflects unresolved V genes, and no reason is known for the rest. This sample holds about 21,000 clones; more than 65% were observed only once. The leading ten clones occupy 0.41% of the sample. The sample comprised blood. The receptor set was obtained from a female BALB/c mouse in good health. Mice of this line possess the MHC haplotype H2-d.

Worth noting for this clone: Any gene name here is a mouse gene name. The read terminates 1 residue before the CDR3 end, so the remaining end is supplied by the germline J gene. This rearrangement joins TRBV13-1 to TRBJ2-5; possibly TRBD2 for D (5 bases). Germline CDR1 NSHNY, CDR2 SYGAGN. CDR3 size: 12 residues. Trimming removed 0 bases from V and 7 bases from J, with 6 bases in between. This CDR3 reads CASSDGLNTQYF. The part of the CDR3 DNA that was read is TGTGCCAGCAGTGATGGACTGAACACCCAGTAC.

Details on this clone: The gene names given are mouse names. The read finishes 1 residue shy of the CDR3 end, and the germline J gene is used to complete it. This chain connects TRBV20 to TRBJ2-1; no clear D gene. The V end was cut by 0 bases, the J end by 0 bases, with 3 bases between. CDR3 length equals 13 residues. CDR1 GFQATS and CDR2 STVNSAI come from the germline V gene. The CDR3 DNA, read in part, is TGTGGTGCTAGGGACAATAACTATGCTGAGCAGTTC. Amino acids: CGARDNNYAEQF. The entire CDR3 reads CGARDNNYAEQFF.

Turning to this clone: The genes and germline here are from mouse. From the germline J gene comes the end of the CDR3, since the read stops 1 residue before it. J is TRBJ2-3 and V is TRBV5; 12 positions match TRBD2. Germline lookup yields CDR1 LGHNA and CDR2 YNLKQL (reference sequence). The V gene end was trimmed by 4 bases and the J gene end by 0 bases; junction bases not matched to a gene: 11. The CDR3 is 19 residues long. The sequenced part of the CDR3 DNA is TGTGCCAGCAGCCCGGACAACCGGGACTGGGGGGCTAGTGCAGAAACGCTGTAT. This gives the protein CASSPDNRDWGASAETLY. The full CDR3 protein reads CASSPDNRDWGASAETLYF.

Points on this clone: Here the gene names and germline are mouse. The read falls 1 residue short of the CDR3 end, and the missing part is taken from the germline J gene. The chain joins TRBV13-2 to TRBJ1-1; a weak D match, TRBD1 (5 bases). In germline, CDR1 is NNHNN, CDR2 SYGAGS (reference sequence). V was trimmed by 3 bases and J by 2 bases, leaving 8 bases between them. This CDR3 has 13 amino acids. Incomplete CDR3 DNA: TGTGCCAGCGGTGCCGACAGTAACACAGAAGTCTTC. As protein: CASGADSNTEVF. The CDR3 reads in full as CASGADSNTEVFF.

In the case of this clone: The gene names given are mouse names. Coverage ceases 1 residue before the CDR3 finishes, and the germline J gene fills in the end. J is TRBJ2-5 and V is TRBV13-1; the match to TRBD1 covers 10 bases. The V gene end was trimmed by 3 bases and the J gene end by 2 bases; junction bases not matched to a gene: 3. The CDR3 has 15 residues. Germline CDR1 reads NSHNY; CDR2 reads SYGAGN. The CDR3 sequence: CASSGQGARQDTQYF. Incomplete CDR3 DNA: TGTGCCAGCAGTGGACAGGGGGCCCGCCAAGACACCCAGTAC.

A remark on this clone: These gene names are mouse names. The read is 1 residue too short to cover the CDR3 end, so that end is filled in from the germline J gene. The chain combines TRBV5 with TRBJ2-3; 8 bases line up with TRBD2. Per the germline V gene, CDR1 is LGHNA and CDR2 is YNLKQL (reference sequence). The CDR3 contains 16 residues. With 1 base clipped from V and 0 bases from J, the junction kept 3 bases outside the gene matches. CDR3 region: CASSQGGGASAETLYF. The part of the CDR3 DNA that was read is TGTGCCAGCAGCCAAGGAGGGGGGGCTAGTGCAGAAACGCTGTAT.

About this clone itself: All gene names here are mouse names. The read gets to within 1 residue of the CDR3 end, and the germline J gene fills in the rest. The genes are TRBV5 and TRBJ2-1; D remains unclear. V lost 4 bases and J 1 base, leaving 8 bases between the germline ends. The germline V gene has CDR1 LGHNA and CDR2 YNLKQL (reference sequence). This CDR3 comprises 14 residues. The CDR3 protein is CASSPPLNYAEQFF. The sequenced part of the CDR3 DNA is TGTGCCAGCAGCCCCCCACTAAACTATGCTGAGCAGTTC.

A word on this clone: Genes and germline are mouse. The CDR3 is cut off 1 residue early in the read; its end comes from the germline J gene. This rearrangement joins TRBV1 to TRBJ2-3; no firm D call. Trimming pared 5 bases from V and 0 bases from J, leaving 9 bases between. Per the germline V gene, CDR1 is NSQYPW and CDR2 is LRSPGD (reference sequence). The CDR3 is 14 amino acids. CDR3 region: CTCSPGGSAETLYF. The DNA read from the CDR3 is TGCACCTGCAGTCCTGGAGGGAGTGCAGAAACGCTGTAT. The variable domain in full, with the rest retrieved from reference TRBV1 and TRBJ2-3, is VTLLEQNPRWRLVPRGQAVNLRCILKNSQYPWMSWYQQDLQKQLQWLFTLRSPGDKEVKSLPGADYLATRVTDTELRLQVANMSQGRTLYCTCSPGGSAETLYFGSGTRLTVL.

As to this clone: Gene names and germline refer to mouse. The read is 1 residue too short to cover the CDR3 end, so that end is filled in from the germline J gene. The chain is built from TRBV5 and TRBJ1-3; D unresolved. The V end was cut by 0 bases, the J end by 0 bases, with 9 bases between. Germline V lookup: CDR1 LGHNA, CDR2 YNLKQL (reference sequence). The length of the CDR3 is 16 residues. CDR3 region: CASSQDPGISGNTLYF. Incomplete CDR3 DNA: TGTGCCAGCAGCCAAGATCCCGGAATTTCTGGAAATACGCTCTAT.

Points on this clone: Genes and germline come from the mouse. Read data end 1 residue before the CDR3 end; the end is taken from the germline J gene. J is TRBJ2-1 and V is TRBV13-2; no firm D call. Germline CDR1 reads NNHNN; CDR2 reads SYGAGS (reference sequence). V was pared by 0 bases and J by 0 bases, with 7 bases between. The CDR3 length is 15 residues. Partial CDR3 DNA: TGTGCCAGCGGTGATGCCCGCTATAACTATGCTGAGCAGTTC. Amino acid sequence: CASGDARYNYAEQF. The complete CDR3 reads CASGDARYNYAEQFF.

Notes on this clone: Mouse names are used for the genes. The CDR3 end is not reached by the read, which stops 1 residue before it; the germline J gene fills it in. The genes are TRBV29 and TRBJ2-1, with no clear D. Germline CDR1 reads MSHET; CDR2 reads SYDVDS. Between the trimmed V and J ends, which lost 2 bases and 7 bases, there was a span of 3 bases. CDR3 length equals 11 residues. CDR3 DNA (partial): TGTGCTAGCAGTTTACTGGCTGAGCAGTTC. Translated, it gives CASSLLAEQF. The CDR3 reads in full as CASSLLAEQFF.

This clone was observed a handful of times. All gene names here are mouse names. With the read ending 1 residue before the CDR3 end, the germline J gene is used to fill in that end. The chain combines TRBV1 with TRBJ2-7; D gene unclear. The ends were cut back, 3 bases at V and 3 bases at J, with 12 bases in the middle. The germline CDR1 and CDR2 sequences are NSQYPW and LRSPGD (reference sequence). This CDR3 is 14 amino acids long. CDR3 DNA, as far as it was read: TGCACCTGCAGTGCGAACCGGGAACACTATGAACAGTAC. Translating it yields CTCSANREHYEQY. The complete CDR3 reads CTCSANREHYEQYF.

This clone was counted only a few times. One junction end disagrees with the germline gene, perhaps due to a read error. Genes and germline are mouse. The CDR3 end falls 1 residue outside the read, so it is completed with the germline J gene. The genes are TRBV13-3 and TRBJ1-4; D not certain. The CDR3 sequence is 13 residues long. Germline assignment: CDR1 NNHDY and CDR2 SYVADS. The covered CDR3 bases are TGTGCCAGCAGTGATGACTCCACCGAAAGATTATTT. It encodes CASSDDSTERLF. The entire CDR3 is CASSDDSTERLFF.